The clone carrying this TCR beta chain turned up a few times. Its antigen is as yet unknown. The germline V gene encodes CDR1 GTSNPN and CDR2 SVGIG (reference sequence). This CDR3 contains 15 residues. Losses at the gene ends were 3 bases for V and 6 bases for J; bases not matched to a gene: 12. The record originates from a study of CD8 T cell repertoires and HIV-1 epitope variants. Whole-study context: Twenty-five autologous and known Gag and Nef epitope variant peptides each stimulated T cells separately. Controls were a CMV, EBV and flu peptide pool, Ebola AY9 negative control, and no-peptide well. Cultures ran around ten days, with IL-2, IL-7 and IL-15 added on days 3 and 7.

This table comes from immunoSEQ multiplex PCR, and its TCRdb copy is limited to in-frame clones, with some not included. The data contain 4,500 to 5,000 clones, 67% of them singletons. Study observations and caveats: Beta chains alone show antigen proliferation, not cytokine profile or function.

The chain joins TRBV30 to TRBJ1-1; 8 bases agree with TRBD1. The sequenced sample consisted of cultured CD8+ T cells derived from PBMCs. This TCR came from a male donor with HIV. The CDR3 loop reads CAWRDFGQGDPEAFF. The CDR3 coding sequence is TGTGCCTGGAGAGATTTCGGACAGGGAGATCCTGAAGCTTTCTTT.